These T cell receptor beta chains were read from a single sample in a study of T cell responses to AZD1222 COVID-19 vaccine. Libraries were prepared by immunoSEQ multiplex PCR; TCRdb keeps only in-frame clonotypes and omits some of them. This table holds some 200,000 clones, around 93% found once. This specimen was peripheral blood, taken 28 days after the second AZD1222 dose. The receptors here all came from an adult who received the AZD1222 COVID-19 vaccine. Each CDR3 is given with its conserved first and last residue. The D gene is left open where the match is weak. The listing skips clone size in some rows; elsewhere it reads once, few, many or a size class.

j_gene | d_gene | abundance | v_gene | CDR3nt | CDR3aa
TRBJ1-1 | - | - | TRBV2 | TGTGCCAGCAGTGAATCGACGACTGAAGCTTTCTTT | CASSESTTEAFF
TRBJ2-2 | - | - | TRBV29-1 | TGCAGCGTCTCGGTCCTTCGGGACACCGGGGAGCTGTTTTTT | CSVSVLRDTGELFF
TRBJ1-5 | - | few | TRBV7-6 | TGTGCCAGCAGCCTTCAGGAAGGGGGCAATCAGCCCCAGCATTTT | CASSLQEGGNQPQHF
TRBJ1-2 | TRBD1 | - | TRBV28 | TGTGCCAGCAGTTCCACAGGGGAAGCTAACTATGGCTACACCTTC | CASSSTGEANYGYTF
TRBJ1-1 | - | - | TRBV7-9 | TGTGCCAGCAGCCGATGGCGCGGGATCGGAAAGACTGAAGCTTTCTTT | CASSRWRGIGKTEAFF
TRBJ1-3 | - | - | TRBV18 | TGTGCCAGCTCACCACCGTCTGAGCATTCCTCTGGAAACACCATATATTTT | CASSPPSEHSSGNTIYF
TRBJ2-3 | TRBD2 | - | TRBV2 | TGTGCCAGCAGGGTGCAGCGGGGGTTTAGTGATACGCAGTATTTT | CASRVQRGFSDTQYF
TRBJ2-3 | - | - | TRBV11-3 | TGTGCCAGCAGCTTAGAAGAGGGCTCAGATACGCAGTATTTT | CASSLEEGSDTQYF
TRBJ2-7 | TRBD1 | once | TRBV10-2 | TGCGCCAGCAGTGAGGGTCTTGGACAGGCGGTGCCCTACGAGCAGTACTTC | CASSEGLGQAVPYEQYF
TRBJ1-6 | - | - | TRBV5-1 | TGCGCCAGCACCGGCGGGGGGTTCCAATCACCCCTCCACTTT | CASTGGGFQSPLHF
TRBJ2-7 | TRBD2 | - | TRBV11-2 | TGTGCCAGCAGCTTAGCGGGGGGAATAACCTACGAGCAGTACTTC | CASSLAGGITYEQYF
TRBJ1-1 | - | - | TRBV9 | TGTGCCAGCAGCGTGACAGGTAACACTGAAGCTTTCTTT | CASSVTGNTEAFF
TRBJ1-1 | - | - | TRBV3-1/TRBV3-2 | TGTGCCAGCAGCCAAGTAGGAAGCAACACTGAAGCTTTCTTT | CASSQVGSNTEAFF
TRBJ1-5 | - | - | TRBV6-5 | TGTGCCAGCAACCCCGGGACCCTGGGGGGTCAGCCCCAGCATTTT | CASNPGTLGGQPQHF
TRBJ2-3 | TRBD1 | - | TRBV3-1/TRBV3-2 | TGTGCCAGCAGCCAAACAGGGGTTAGCACAGATACGCAGTATTTT | CASSQTGVSTDTQYF
TRBJ1-3 | - | - | TRBV18 | TGTGCCAGCTCACCACGACAGGACTCTGGAAACACCATATATTTT | CASSPRQDSGNTIYF
TRBJ2-3 | - | - | TRBV24-1 | TGTGCCACCAGTGACCCCGGGGGCACAGATACGCAGTATTTT | CATSDPGGTDTQYF
TRBJ2-2 | - | - | TRBV18 | TGTGCCAGCACCCCCGGGACTCTGAACACCGGGGAGCTGTTTTTT | CASTPGTLNTGELFF
TRBJ1-1 | - | - | TRBV12-3/TRBV12-4 | TGTGCCAGCAGTTTTAGTGGGTTTGAAGCTTTCTTT | CASSFSGFEAFF
TRBJ2-7 | TRBD1 | - | TRBV4-2 | TGTGCCAGCAGCCCCGGGACAGGGGAACCTTACGAGCAGTACTTC | CASSPGTGEPYEQYF
TRBJ1-3 | - | - | TRBV30 | TGTGCCTGGGCGATCGGAAACACCATATATTTT | CAWAIGNTIYF
TRBJ1-6 | - | - | TRBV7-2 | TGTGCCAGCAGCTTAGGGGGCCCCGGGGTTAATTCACCCCTCCACTTT | CASSLGGPGVNSPLHF
TRBJ1-5 | - | - | TRBV21-1 | TGTGCCAGCGGGGGACAGCCGGATTATAGCAATCAGCCCCAGCATTTT | CASGGQPDYSNQPQHF
TRBJ1-4 | - | - | TRBV2 | TGTGCCAGCAGTGAACGAAGGGGTCCCCGGGCCGAAAAACTGTTTTTT | CASSERRGPRAEKLFF
TRBJ2-2 | - | - | TRBV4-2 | TGTGCCAGCAGGCCGGGGGGACAGGCGAACACCGGGGAGCTGTTTTTT | CASRPGGQANTGELFF
TRBJ1-6 | - | once | TRBV5-6 | TGTGCCAGCAGCTTGGGAGCAGGAAGCTCCTATAATTCACCCCTCCACTTT | CASSLGAGSSYNSPLHF
TRBJ2-7 | - | - | TRBV7-2 | TGTGCCAGCAGCTTAGGCGTCCTTCTGGGAGAGCAGTACTTC | CASSLGVLLGEQYF
TRBJ1-2 | - | - | TRBV5-4 | TGTGCCAGCAGCCCTCGAGATTGGTCTGGGATCTATGGCTACACCTTC | CASSPRDWSGIYGYTF
TRBJ2-5 | - | - | TRBV6-6 | TGTGCCAGCACTTATGAGGGGGAGACCCAGTACTTC | CASTYEGETQYF
TRBJ1-4 | TRBD1 | - | TRBV28 | TGTGCCAGCAGTGGGGACAGTTCAAGGGAAAAACTGTTTTTT | CASSGDSSREKLFF
TRBJ2-1 | - | - | TRBV25-1 | TGTGCCAGCAGCGGGGGGCAGGGAAGCTTCAATGAGCAGTTCTTC | CASSGGQGSFNEQFF
TRBJ2-3 | - | - | TRBV5-1 | TGCGCCAGCAGCAAGGCGGGACTTGGCACAGATACGCAGTATTTT | CASSKAGLGTDTQYF
TRBJ1-2 | - | - | TRBV6-2/TRBV6-3 | TGTGCCAGCAGTTACGGGGACGTATGGAACTATGGCTACACCTTC | CASSYGDVWNYGYTF
TRBJ2-2 | - | - | TRBV10-2 | TGCGCCATCAACCCCTACTCGAACACCGGGGAGCTGTTTTTT | CAINPYSNTGELFF
TRBJ2-1 | - | - | TRBV18 | TGTGCCAGCTCACAAAACAATGAGCAGTTCTTC | CASSQNNEQFF
TRBJ2-1 | - | - | TRBV29-1 | TGCAGCGTTGAAATGTGGGTACCACCCGACAATGAGCAGTTCTTC | CSVEMWVPPDNEQFF
TRBJ1-1 | - | - | TRBV7-6 | TGTGCCAGCAGCTTAGGGGGAGGCACTGAAGCTTTCTTT | CASSLGGGTEAFF
TRBJ1-2 | - | - | TRBV12-3/TRBV12-4 | TGTGCCAGCAGTTTATTAGGGAACTATGGCTACACCTTC | CASSLLGNYGYTF
TRBJ1-1 | - | - | TRBV2 | TGTGCCAGCTATATAGCCCAGGGGCCAAACACTGAAGCTTTCTTT | CASYIAQGPNTEAFF
TRBJ2-5 | - | once | TRBV7-9 | TGTGCCAGCAGCTTACACGGGGAAGGGGGTCGGCAAGAGACCCAGTACTTC | CASSLHGEGGRQETQYF
TRBJ1-4 | - | - | TRBV5-1 | TGCGCCAGCAGCCCCGCGGACCTCCACTCCGGTAATGAAAAACTGTTTTTT | CASSPADLHSGNEKLFF
TRBJ1-4 | - | - | TRBV25-1 | TGTGCCAGCAGCGAGCCCCCGGGATTGAGGGGTAATGAAAAACTGTTTTTT | CASSEPPGLRGNEKLFF
TRBJ1-6 | - | - | TRBV6-5 | TGTGCCAGCAGTTACTCGTCAGCAGCCTATAATTCACCCCTCCACTTT | CASSYSSAAYNSPLHF
TRBJ2-5 | - | once | TRBV7-2 | TGTGCCAGCAGCTTAGCCTCCAGGGGAGGGGAGACCCAGTACTTC | CASSLASRGGETQYF